Listed below are T cell receptor beta chains from one sample, sequenced in a study of T cell responses to AZD1222 COVID-19 vaccine. TCRdb's table, derived via immunoSEQ multiplex PCR, lists solely in-frame clones and lacks some. Of about 210,000 clones in the sample, about 92% were seen once. The material was peripheral blood, obtained on day 0 of AZD1222 vaccination. All receptors come from an adult in good health. Each CDR3 is given with its conserved first and last residue. A D gene is named only where the DNA matches it firmly. Some rows have no size entry. The others give once, few or many, or a class for an expanded clone.

-	15	TRBJ2-2	TRBD1	TRBV19	TGTGCCAGTAGGCCAAGACAGGGACGAACCGGGGAGCTGTTTTTT	CASRPRQGRTGELFF
-	12	TRBJ1-1	-	TRBV7-9	TGTGCCAGCAGCGACGGGGGGATCGAAGCTTTCTTT	CASSDGGIEAFF
-	12	TRBJ1-2	-	TRBV19	TGTGCCAGTAGTATTCCTAACTATGGCTACACCTTC	CASSIPNYGYTF
-	13	TRBJ1-2	-	TRBV19	TGTGCCAGTAGCGACAGAGTTAACTATGGCTACACCTTC	CASSDRVNYGYTF
-	15	TRBJ1-6	-	TRBV25-1	TGTGCCAGCAGCCACAGGGCCACCTATAATTCACCCCTCCACTTT	CASSHRATYNSPLHF
-	17	TRBJ2-5	TRBD1	TRBV7-9	TGTGCCAGCAGCTTAGCGGGACAGTCTACTACCCAAGAGACCCAGTACTTC	CASSLAGQSTTQETQYF
-	17	TRBJ2-3	TRBD1	TRBV3-1/TRBV3-2	TGTGCCAGCAGCCCGACAGGGGGTGCGACTAGGACAGATACGCAGTATTTT	CASSPTGGATRTDTQYF
-	16	TRBJ2-7	TRBD1	TRBV18	TGTGCCAGCTCACCACGGGACAGGGGGCGTCCGGGAGAGCAGTACTTC	CASSPRDRGRPGEQYF
-	15	TRBJ1-4	TRBD1	TRBV15	TGTGCCACCAGCAGGGGGACAGATCAGGGAGAAAAACTGTTTTTT	CATSRGTDQGEKLFF
-	13	TRBJ2-3	-	TRBV7-9	TGTGCCAGCAGCTTAACAGGGACAGATACGCAGTATTTT	CASSLTGTDTQYF
-	14	TRBJ2-1	-	TRBV10-2	TGCGCCAGTAACCCGGGACAACTCTACAATGAGCAGTTCTTC	CASNPGQLYNEQFF
-	15	TRBJ2-2	-	TRBV5-1	TGCGCCAGCAGCTTGGGGGGATCGAACACCGGGGAGCTGTTTTTT	CASSLGGSNTGELFF
-	15	TRBJ2-1	-	TRBV24-1	TGTGCCACCAGTGTTAACGGGGACCTAAACAATGAGCAGTTCTTC	CATSVNGDLNNEQFF
once	16	TRBJ1-4	TRBD1	TRBV4-1	TGCGCCAGCAGCCAAGGGTTAGGGGGCCTTAATGAAAAACTGTTTTTT	CASSQGLGGLNEKLFF
-	14	TRBJ1-2	-	TRBV28	TGTGCCAGCAGTTTGTGGGGGGCAACTTATGGCTACACCTTC	CASSLWGATYGYTF
-	15	TRBJ2-3	-	TRBV9	TGTGCCAGCAGCGGTAAAGGGGCCAGCACAGATACGCAGTATTTT	CASSGKGASTDTQYF
-	15	TRBJ1-5	TRBD1	TRBV7-6	TGTGCCAGCAGCTTAGGGCAGGGGGGCGTTCAGCCCCAGCATTTT	CASSLGQGGVQPQHF
-	16	TRBJ2-7	TRBD1	TRBV19	TGTGCCAGTAGCAATCCCACAGGGGTTGGTTCCTACGAGCAGTACTTC	CASSNPTGVGSYEQYF
-	14	TRBJ1-3	-	TRBV19	TGTGCCAGTAGTATAGATCACACTCGAAACACCATATATTTT	CASSIDHTRNTIYF
-	15	TRBJ1-5	-	TRBV7-8	TGTGCCAGCAGCTTCGGGGGTTATAGCAATCAGCCCCAGCATTTT	CASSFGGYSNQPQHF
-	15	TRBJ1-6	-	TRBV18	TGTGCCAGCTCACCGGGCAGGGTGGATAATTCACCCCTCCACTTT	CASSPGRVDNSPLHF
-	11	TRBJ2-7	-	TRBV5-6	TGTGCCAGCAGCTTGGGCTACGAGCAGTACTTC	CASSLGYEQYF
-	15	TRBJ2-1	TRBD2	TRBV18	TGTGCCAGCTCGGCCACTAGCGGGGGTAATGATGAGCAGTTCTTC	CASSATSGGNDEQFF
-	14	TRBJ1-2	TRBD1	TRBV23-1	TGCGCCAGCCCCAGGCCGGGACAGCCATATGGCTACACCTTC	CASPRPGQPYGYTF
-	14	TRBJ1-1	-	TRBV18	TGTGCCAGCTCACCACCCAGCCTGGTCGCTGAAGCTTTCTTT	CASSPPSLVAEAFF
-	12	TRBJ2-7	-	TRBV6-4	TGTGCCAGCAGTGACCGGCAGGGCACAACGTACTTC	CASSDRQGTTYF
-	15	TRBJ1-3	-	TRBV3-1/TRBV3-2	TGTGCCAGCAGCCAAGATAGCACGGAAGGAAACACCATATATTTT	CASSQDSTEGNTIYF
-	14	TRBJ2-2	-	TRBV9	TGTGCCAGCAGCCCCTGGGAGTACACCGGGGAGCTGTTTTTT	CASSPWEYTGELFF